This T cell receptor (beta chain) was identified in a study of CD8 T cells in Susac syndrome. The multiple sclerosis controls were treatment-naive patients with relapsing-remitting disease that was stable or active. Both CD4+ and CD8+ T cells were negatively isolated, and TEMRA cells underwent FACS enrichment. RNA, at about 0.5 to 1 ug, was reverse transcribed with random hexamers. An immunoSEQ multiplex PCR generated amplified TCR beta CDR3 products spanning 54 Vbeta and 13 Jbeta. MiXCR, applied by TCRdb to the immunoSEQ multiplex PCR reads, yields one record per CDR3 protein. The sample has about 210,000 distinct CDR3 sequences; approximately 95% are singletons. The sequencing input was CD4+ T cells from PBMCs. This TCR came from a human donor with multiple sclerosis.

The CDR3 sequence: CSVEPLGNFYNEQFF. The CDR3, as DNA: TGCAGCGTTGAACCCCTTGGTAATTTCTACAATGAGCAGTTCTTC. V and J are TRBV29-1 and TRBJ2-1; no clear D. Between the trimmed V and J ends, which lost 2 bases and 3 bases, there was a span of 14 bases. CDR1 SQVTM and CDR2 ANQGSEA come from the germline V gene. The CDR3 consists of 15 residues.